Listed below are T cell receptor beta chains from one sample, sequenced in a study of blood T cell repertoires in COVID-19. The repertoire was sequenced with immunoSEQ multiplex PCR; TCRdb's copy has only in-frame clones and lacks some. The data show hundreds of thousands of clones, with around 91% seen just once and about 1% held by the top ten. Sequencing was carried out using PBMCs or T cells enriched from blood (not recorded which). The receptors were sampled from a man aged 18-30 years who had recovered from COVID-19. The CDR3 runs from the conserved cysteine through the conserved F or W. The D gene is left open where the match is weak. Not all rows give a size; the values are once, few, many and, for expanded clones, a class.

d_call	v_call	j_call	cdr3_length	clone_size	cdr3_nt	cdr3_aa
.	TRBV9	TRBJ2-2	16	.	TGTGCCAGCAGCGTAGGATCTAGCCGTTACACCGGGGAGCTGTTTTTT	CASSVGSSRYTGELFF
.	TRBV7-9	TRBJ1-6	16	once	TGTGCCAGCAGCTTATTTTTCGGGGAAGGAGACGCACCCCTCCACTTT	CASSLFFGEGDAPLHF
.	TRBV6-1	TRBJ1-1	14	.	TGTGCCAGCAGTGATAGGAGGGGAAACACTGAAGCTTTCTTT	CASSDRRGNTEAFF
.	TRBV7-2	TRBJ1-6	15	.	TGTGCCAGCAGCTCCCCCCCCGGGGGGACTTCACCCCTCCACTTT	CASSSPPGGTSPLHF
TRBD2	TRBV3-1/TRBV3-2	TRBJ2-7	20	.	TGTGCCAGCAGCCAAGGCCTTACTAGCGGGGGACCCTCAAGCTCCTACGAGCAGTACTTC	CASSQGLTSGGPSSSYEQYF
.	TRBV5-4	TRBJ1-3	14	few	TGTGCCAGCAGCTTTCAAGGGGTCGGAAACACCATATATTTT	CASSFQGVGNTIYF
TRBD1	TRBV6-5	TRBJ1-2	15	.	TGTGCCAGCAGTTACTCGAAGGACAGGGAAAAGGGCTACACCTTC	CASSYSKDREKGYTF
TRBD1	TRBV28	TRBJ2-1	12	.	TGTGCCAGCAGGTCAGGGGGCGGGGAGCAGTTCTTC	CASRSGGGEQFF
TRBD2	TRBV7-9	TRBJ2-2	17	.	TGTGCCAGCAGCTCGAGCGGGAGCGGGGGGGCAGCCGGGGAGCTGTTTTTT	CASSSSGSGGAAGELFF
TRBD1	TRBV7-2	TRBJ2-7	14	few	TGTGCCAGCAGCAAAGGGGACAGGGTTTACGAGCAGTACTTC	CASSKGDRVYEQYF
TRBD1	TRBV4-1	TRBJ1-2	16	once	TGCGCCAGCAGCCAAGTTCCGGGACAGGCTAACTATGGCTACACCTTC	CASSQVPGQANYGYTF
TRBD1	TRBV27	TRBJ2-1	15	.	TGTGCCAGCAGTAAAGACAGGGGGTTCTACAATGAGCAGTTCTTC	CASSKDRGFYNEQFF
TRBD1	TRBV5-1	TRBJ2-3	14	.	TGCGCCAGCAGCATCGGGACAGCAGGCGATACGCAGTATTTT	CASSIGTAGDTQYF
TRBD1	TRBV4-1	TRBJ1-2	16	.	TGCGCCAGCAGCCAAGATCTGACAGGGAATGAATATGGCTACACCTTC	CASSQDLTGNEYGYTF
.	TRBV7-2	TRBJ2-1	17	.	TGTGCCAGCAGCCCCGCTCGCTACCCGAGCTCCTACAATGAGCAGTTCTTC	CASSPARYPSSYNEQFF
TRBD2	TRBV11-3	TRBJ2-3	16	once	TGTGCCAGCAGCTTGGGAGCGGGAGCAGAGGCAGATACGCAGTATTTT	CASSLGAGAEADTQYF
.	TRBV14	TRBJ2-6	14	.	TGTGCCAGCAGTCCCAACTCTGGGGCCAACGTCCTGACTTTC	CASSPNSGANVLTF
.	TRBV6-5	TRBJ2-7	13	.	TGTGCCAGTTGTAAGAACCCGGGCTACGAGCAGTACTTC	CASCKNPGYEQYF
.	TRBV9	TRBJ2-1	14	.	TGTGCCAGCAGCGTAGTTTCAGCGGACAATGAGCAGTTCTTC	CASSVVSADNEQFF
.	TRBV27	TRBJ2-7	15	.	TGTGCCAGCAGTTTATCGGGGGGTTGGTCCTACGAGCAGTACTTC	CASSLSGGWSYEQYF
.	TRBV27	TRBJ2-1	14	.	TGTGCCAGCAGTTTGAGCGGTACCTACAATGAGCAGTTCTTC	CASSLSGTYNEQFF
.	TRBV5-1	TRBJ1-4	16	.	TGCGCCAGCAGCGTGACACAGGGTAATCCCAATGAAAAACTGTTTTTT	CASSVTQGNPNEKLFF
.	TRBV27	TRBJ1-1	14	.	TGTGCCAGCCGCGCTAAGGGGACACTACGATCGGCTTTCTTT	CASRAKGTLRSAFF
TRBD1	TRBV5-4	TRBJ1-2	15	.	TGTGCCAGCAGCCGTCCCGGGACAGGGAACTATGGCTACACCTTC	CASSRPGTGNYGYTF
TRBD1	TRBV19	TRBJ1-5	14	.	TGTGCCAGTAGTATAGTCGAGGGGGCCCGGCCCCAGCATTTT	CASSIVEGARPQHF
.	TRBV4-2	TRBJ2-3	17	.	TGTGCCAGCAGCCAAGATCAGAGAGAGACAGCACGAGATACGCAGTATTTT	CASSQDQRETARDTQYF
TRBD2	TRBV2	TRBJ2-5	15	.	TGTGCCAGCAGTTCCCGGGGGGGGCCGCGAGAGACCCAGTACTTC	CASSSRGGPRETQYF
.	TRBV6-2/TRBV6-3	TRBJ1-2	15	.	TGTGCCAGCAGTCCGACCACCGGTAGGGGTGGAGGCTACACCTTC	CASSPTTGRGGGYTF
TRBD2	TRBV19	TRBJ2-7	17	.	TGTGCCAGTAGTATGGGGACTAGCGGGGGGGCTTCCTACGAGCAGTACTTC	CASSMGTSGGASYEQYF
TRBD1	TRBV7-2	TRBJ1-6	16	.	TGTGCCAGCAGCCGGGACAGGGGACCCTATAATTCACCCCTCCACTTT	CASSRDRGPYNSPLHF
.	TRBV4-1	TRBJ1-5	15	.	TGCGCCAGCAGCCGGACTCGATCTAGCAATCAGCCCCAGCATTTT	CASSRTRSSNQPQHF
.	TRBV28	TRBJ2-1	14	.	TGTGCCAGCAGTTCCTATAACTCCTACAATGAGCAGTTCTTC	CASSSYNSYNEQFF
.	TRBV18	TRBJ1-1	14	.	TGTGCCAGCTCACCACCGTCAGGGGCCACTGAAGCTTTCTTT	CASSPPSGATEAFF
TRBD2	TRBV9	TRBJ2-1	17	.	TGTGCCAGCAGCCCCCGACTAGCGGCAAGCTCCTACAATGAGCAGTTCTTC	CASSPRLAASSYNEQFF
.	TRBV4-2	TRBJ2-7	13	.	TGTGCCAGCAGCCAAGATAGCTCCTACGAGCAGTACTTC	CASSQDSSYEQYF
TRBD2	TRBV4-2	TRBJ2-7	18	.	TGTGCCAGCAGCCAAGATGGACTAGCGGGAGGGCCAATTTACGAGCAGTACTTC	CASSQDGLAGGPIYEQYF